This T cell receptor (beta chain) was found in a study of Japanese encephalitis immunity and Zika vaccine responses (dated by TCRdb to 2020 to 2022). Background on the whole study: The included participants were given three 5.0 ug doses of alum-adjuvanted ZPIV at weeks 0, 4 and 28. Over 9 participants were given two doses of JEV vaccine (IXIARO) 28 days apart, two to three months before the first ZPIV dose. Before ZPIV, around twelve participants got a single dose of YFV vaccine (YF-VAX), while roughly 9 participants were flavivirus-naive. For TCR sequencing, six representative participants were selected from each pre-vaccination group, and samples were taken at week 0 (after pre-vaccination, before ZPIV) and at week 52. TCR repertoires from a few flavivirus-naive individuals were additionally analyzed at weeks 2, 6 and 52 after the start of ZPIV vaccination. For stimulations, either ZIKV structural-protein peptide pools divided into flavivirus-conserved and non-conserved sets or JEV or YFV peptides matching the pre-vaccination were used. The ZIKV peptides, 15-mers that overlapped by 11 residues, were chosen for containing NetMHCpan/NetMHCII-predicted epitopes with affinity below 50 nM. The study tested whether CD4 T cell responses to the Zika vaccine were shaped by prior Japanese encephalitis virus (JEV) or yellow fever virus (YFV) vaccination. Study-wide conclusions, independent of this receptor: CD8 T cell responses of very low magnitude were detected against ZIKV peptide pools and were observed in only a few individuals. Compared with YFV-pre-vaccinated donors, JEV-pre-vaccinated donors had higher repertoire similarity across time-points and stimulations, indicating that more clonotypes were common to ZIKV and JEV stimulation. Peptide-pool deconvolution was not performed because of sample size limitations, and consequently the individual peptides driving cross-reactive responses were not identified. Only a subset of trial participants with three doses and adequate samples was analyzed, not the entire vaccinated cohort. After ZPIV, repertoire richness of CD4 T cells responding to conserved ZIKV epitopes significantly decreased in JEV-pre-vaccinated donors. Samples grouped by participant and showed no similarity between individuals, suggesting that no public TCRs were detected.

The library was prepared using 5' RACE. Before sequencing, TCRbeta libraries were pooled in proportion to the sorted cell numbers of each library. Total RNA was extracted from sorted cells with RNAzol RT, and cDNA was synthesized with an oligo(dT) primer and a template-switching oligo. The TCRbeta V-CDR3-J region was PCR-amplified with Kapa HiFi using a SMARTer oligo primer and a TCRbeta constant-region primer. A second PCR added Illumina adaptors and sample-specific index barcodes, with HighPrep bead cleanup and Bioanalyzer confirmation of a roughly 650 bp band. Sequencing of the libraries was done on an Illumina MiSeq using 2x151 bp paired-end reads. From the authors' description of their analysis: An in-house Java program demultiplexed the reads, while MiXCR assigned TCRbeta annotations and counted clonotypes. Repertoire overlap was measured with Morisita-Horn indices from the R package vegan, along with UPGMA clustering and Circos plots of recurring clonotypes. Shannon diversity and richness were normalized to the highest possible value given the input cell numbers, yielding values from 0 to 1. MUSCLE was used to align CDR3beta sequences, SeqinR to compute distances, and R to plot multidimensional scaling. TCRdb redid the processing of the public reads, applying fastp at Q25 and MiXCR, and retained in-frame beta chains. Rows are combined by CDR3 protein, so each entry shows the most common genes and DNA. The V and J calls reflect TCRdb's pipeline rather than the authors' work. Present in this sample are a few hundred distinct CDR3 sequences, about 1.1% of which were seen just once. The ten largest account for about 25% of the sample.

As a fraction of the sample, this clonotype is medium-sized (0.01 to 0.1%). Base qualities are missing; no much larger clone stands one base away. There are 15 amino acids in the CDR3, from cysteine to phenylalanine inclusive. Only the CDR3 portion is preserved as DNA: 45 bases, with reading frame beginning at the first base. According to the germline V gene (reference sequence), CDR1 reads MNHEY and CDR2 reads SMNVEV. V is cut by 5 bases and J by 8 bases, and the space between the germline ends is 16 bases. PBMCs were stained with CellTrace CFSE and grown for over five days in RPMI containing about 8% human serum and peptide pools at around 1 ug/mL each. On a BD FACSAria, proliferating CD4 T cells were sorted without fixation as live CD56-CD19-CD16-CD3+CD4+ CFSE-low cells. The enrolled adults were healthy, and microneutralization screening showed them to be seronegative for ZIKV, JEV, YFV, DENV and WNV. Samples came from a phase 1, double-blinded, randomized, placebo-controlled trial of an alum-adjuvanted Zika purified-inactivated virus (ZPIV) vaccine. Peripheral blood mononuclear cells were isolated by standard procedure and were kept frozen in liquid nitrogen until use.

This TCR came from an adult man who received an inactivated Zika virus vaccine. The sequencing used antigen-activated CD4+ T cells from blood, cultured, collected during a Zika inactivated vaccine study. Recombination linked TRBV27 to TRBJ1-6, with TRBD1 tentatively as D gene (6 bases match). The CDR3 region reads CASSRAGVADSPLHF. The nucleotide sequence reads as follows: TGTGCCAGCAGTCGCGCAGGGGTCGCGGATTCACCCCTCCACTTT.